This entry lists 3 T cell receptor beta chains sequenced from one sample in a study of blood T cell repertoires in COVID-19. Assay used: immunoSEQ multiplex PCR; TCRdb lists only in-frame clones, some missing. The repertoire holds a few hundred thousand clones, approximately 90% seen once, with 2.2% in the top ten. The sequenced sample was peripheral blood. These receptors were obtained from a woman in her 50s who had recovered from COVID-19.

The rearrangement uses TRBV7-8 and TRBJ2-1; D ambiguous. V lost 1 base and J lost 7, with 11 bases in between. The germline gives CDR1 SGHVS, CDR2 FQNEAQ. This CDR3 is 14 amino acids long. Here the CDR3 DNA reads TGTGCCAGCAGCTTAGGACTGGCCACAAATGAGCAGTTCTTC. It codes for CASSLGLATNEQFF.

J is TRBJ1-1 and V is TRBV27, with D perhaps matching TRBD1 (6 bases). CDR1 and CDR2 (germline): MNHEY, SMNVEV (reference sequence). Trimming removed 2 bases at V and 0 bases at J, with 16 bases between. This CDR3 contains 17 residues. The CDR3 region is CASSLNFRGLMNTEAFF. The CDR3 coding sequence is TGTGCCAGCAGTTTAAACTTTAGGGGGTTGATGAACACTGAAGCTTTCTTT.

The chain is built from TRBV5-1 and TRBJ1-2; D is possibly TRBD1 (5 bases). Germline loops: CDR1 SGHRS, CDR2 YFSETQ. Trimming stripped 0 bases from V and 0 bases from J, with 15 bases between. This CDR3 contains 17 residues. In nucleotides, the CDR3 is TGCGCCAGCAGCTTGGCGGCTGGACAAAGAGCTAACTATGGCTACACCTTC. Protein product: CASSLAAGQRANYGYTF.